A single sample is the source of the 29 T cell receptor beta chains below, sequenced in a study of control samples from healthy donors and cancer patients. Assay: immunoSEQ multiplex PCR; the TCRdb copy retains only in-frame clones and omits some. The sample shows about 170,000 clones, 91% of them seen only once. Sequenced: blood. Receptors originate from a woman between 40 and 55 years old in good health.

The chain carries TRBV2 and TRBJ2-5; 10 bases line up with TRBD2. The trim removed 7 bases at V and 2 bases at J, leaving 7 bases unmatched. The germline CDR1 and CDR2 sequences are SNHLY and FYNNEI. The length of the CDR3 is 15 residues. The CDR3 sequence: CASTWASGSQETQYF. The CDR3 region has the DNA TGTGCCAGCACCTGGGCTAGCGGGAGTCAAGAGACCCAGTACTTC.

There are a few counts of this clone. The rearrangement uses TRBV7-2 and TRBJ2-1; TRBD2 matches 8 bases. Looked up from germline, CDR1 is SGHTA and CDR2 is FQGNSA. V trimming: 5 bases; J trimming: 8 bases; junction bases outside the gene matches: 5. The CDR3 is made up of 13 amino acids. CDR3 DNA sequence: TGTGCCAGCAGCCTAAGGACTAGCCATGAGCAGTTCTTC. It translates to CASSLRTSHEQFF.

This chain links TRBV7-6 with TRBJ2-7; D gene unclear. Trimming stripped 5 bases from V and 5 bases from J, with 13 bases between. The CDR3 extends over 13 amino acids. Germline V gives CDR1 SGHVS, CDR2 FNYEAQ. The chain's CDR3 is CASSVDGYDEQYF. CDR3 nucleotides: TGTGCCAGCAGCGTGGATGGTTACGACGAGCAGTACTTC.

This clone was seen once. The rearrangement links TRBV5-6 to TRBJ2-5; 7 positions agree with TRBD2. Germline loops: CDR1 SGHDT, CDR2 YYEEEE. The CDR3 covers 15 residues. Unmatched junction bases numbered 7, after V lost 3 bases and J lost 2 bases. The CDR3 DNA follows: TGTGCCAGCAGCTCCCGGGGACTAATACAAGAGACCCAGTACTTC. Amino acid sequence: CASSSRGLIQETQYF.

V usage is TRBV18 and J usage is TRBJ1-1; unclear D gene. Germline V gene data show CDR1 as KGHSH and CDR2 as LQKENI. The CDR3 has 14 residues. The V end was cut by 2 bases, the J end by 0 bases, with 7 bases between. The CDR3: CASSPGSLNTEAFF. The CDR3, as DNA: TGTGCCAGCTCACCAGGCAGCCTGAACACTGAAGCTTTCTTT.

The table lists this clone with a few counts. V and J are TRBV7-9 and TRBJ1-3; the D is unclear. CDR1 is SEHNR, CDR2 FQNEAQ, per germline (reference sequence). This CDR3 is 14 amino acids long. V lost 3 bases and J 0 bases, leaving 6 bases between the germline ends. The CDR3: CASSLQASGNTIYF. The CDR3 nucleotides read TGTGCCAGCAGCTTGCAAGCCTCTGGAAACACCATATATTTT.

The chain recombines TRBV2 with TRBJ1-3; D call uncertain. The germline V gene encodes CDR1 SNHLY and CDR2 FYNNEI. There are 16 residues in the CDR3. V lost 5 bases and J 0 bases, leaving 14 bases between the germline ends. The CDR3 nucleotides are TGTGCCAGCAGTATACCCACCTACACCTCTGGAAACACCATATATTTT. Translated: CASSIPTYTSGNTIYF.

The chain carries TRBV13 and TRBJ2-5; no reliable D call. Trimming stripped 3 bases from V and 2 bases from J, with 4 bases between. In germline, CDR1 is PRHDT, CDR2 FYEKMQ (reference sequence). The CDR3 is 12 amino acids. CDR3 in amino acids: CASSFIQETQYF. CDR3 DNA sequence: TGTGCCAGCAGCTTCATACAAGAGACCCAGTACTTC. Drawing the rest from reference TRBV13 and TRBJ2-5, the complete variable domain is AAGVIQSPRHLIKEKRETATLKCYPIPRHDTVYWYQQGPGQDPQFLISFYEKMQSDKGSIPDRFSAQQFSDYHSELNMSSLELGDSALYFCASSFIQETQYFGPGTRLLVL.

The table lists this clone with a count of one. This sequence joins TRBV11-2 and TRBJ2-7; unclear D gene. Trimming stripped 1 base from V and 2 bases from J, with 12 bases between. Per the germline V gene, CDR1 is SGHAT and CDR2 is FQNNGV. This CDR3 comprises 15 residues. The CDR3 DNA sequence: TGTGCCAGCAGCTTAGGAGTAGCTGCGACCTACGAGCAGTACTTC. Protein sequence: CASSLGVAATYEQYF.

The V call is TRBV6-5, the J call TRBJ2-7; D tentatively fits TRBD1 or TRBD2 (6 bases each). Germline V gene lookup returns CDR1 MNHEY and CDR2 SVGAGI. CDR3 size: 14 residues. Trimming removed 2 bases at V and 3 bases at J, with 11 bases between. The CDR3 here is CASSYNRGLYEQYF. CDR3 in DNA: TGTGCCAGCAGTTACAATCGGGGGCTCTACGAGCAGTACTTC.

V is TRBV3-1 (or the pseudogene TRBV3-2) and J is TRBJ2-5; no definite D call. Trimming pared 0 bases from V and 3 bases from J, leaving 5 bases between. Germline CDR1 reads LGHDT; CDR2 reads YNNKEL (reference sequence). The CDR3 sequence is 13 residues long. The CDR3, as DNA: TGTGCCAGCAGCCAAGAAGAAGAAGAGACCCAGTACTTC. Protein product: CASSQEEEETQYF.

V is TRBV2 and J is TRBJ2-2; perhaps TRBD1 as D (6 bases). Trimming took off 7 bases at V and 1 base at J, with 10 bases between the two ends. The V gene's germline CDR1 is SNHLY and CDR2 FYNNEI. This CDR3 spans 14 amino acids. The CDR3 nucleotides read TGTGCCAGCACCTTGGACAGGAACACCGGGGAGCTGTTTTTT. Protein: CASTLDRNTGELFF.

J is TRBJ1-2 and V is TRBV18; D gene ambiguous. The CDR3 runs 13 residues. Trimming cost V 1 base and J 6 bases, with 9 bases left between them. Germline values: CDR1 KGHSH, CDR2 LQKENI. The CDR3 DNA is TGTGCCAGCTCACCACGTGATAGGGATGGCTACACCTTC. Its translation: CASSPRDRDGYTF.

V usage is TRBV7-9 and J usage is TRBJ2-2, with TRBD2 identical over 7 bases. The V segment lost 5 bases and the J segment 6 bases; nucleotides outside the gene matches: 6. CDR1 and CDR2 (germline): SEHNR, FQNEAQ (reference sequence). The CDR3 has 14 residues. CDR3 residues: CASSPRAGAGELFF. The CDR3 bases are TGTGCCAGCAGCCCTAGGGCGGGGGCCGGGGAGCTGTTTTTT.

This sequence joins TRBV15 and TRBJ2-1; D perhaps matches TRBD1 (5 bases). CDR1 LNHNV and CDR2 YYDKDF come from the germline V gene (reference sequence). V lost 6 bases to trimming and J lost 5 bases, with 17 bases between them. The CDR3 is 15 residues long. The chain's CDR3 is CATSRIRGLDNEQFF. CDR3 DNA sequence: TGTGCCACCAGTAGGATTAGGGGATTGGACAATGAGCAGTTCTTC.

The V gene is TRBV27, the J gene TRBJ1-1; TRBD1 might be the D (5 bases). Per the germline V gene, CDR1 is MNHEY and CDR2 is SMNVEV (reference sequence). The CDR3 totals 14 residues. V gave up 6 bases and J gave up 6 bases, with 17 bases separating them. This CDR3 reads CASSRGLAFPEAFF. CDR3 nucleotide sequence: TGTGCCAGCAGCCGGGGACTCGCTTTCCCTGAAGCTTTCTTT.

V and J are TRBV6-5 and TRBJ2-5, with 8 nucleotides matching TRBD2. CDR1 is MNHEY and CDR2 is SVGAGI in the germline V gene. With V trimmed by 0 bases and J by 4 bases, 7 bases remained unmatched. The CDR3 is 16 amino acids. In DNA form, the CDR3 reads TGTGCCAGCAGTTACTCAGTAGCGGGGTTCGTAGAGACCCAGTACTTC. Translating it yields CASSYSVAGFVETQYF.

This sequence joins TRBV6-1 and TRBJ1-3, with a tentative D call TRBD1 (5 bases). Germline V gene sequence: CDR1 MNHNS, CDR2 SASEGT. The V gene lost 2 bases and the J gene lost 4 bases, with 18 bases spanning the gap. The CDR3 loop spans 17 amino acids. The CDR3 nucleotides are TGTGCCAGCAGTGAATTCGGGGGGAGGACGTCGGGAAACACCATATATTTT. Its translation is CASSEFGGRTSGNTIYF.

The rearrangement joins TRBV5-4 to TRBJ1-1; 9 bases are shared with TRBD1. V dropped 4 bases and J dropped 4; count of bases not matched to a gene: 5. This CDR3 region has 14 residues. Germline loops: CDR1 SGHNT, CDR2 YYREEE (reference sequence). The CDR3 DNA reads as TGTGCCAGCAGCCAGGGGACAGGGATCACTGAAGCTTTCTTT. Residues: CASSQGTGITEAFF.

This chain links TRBV27 with TRBJ1-1; D is undetermined. This CDR3 comprises 14 residues. Between the trimmed V and J ends, which lost 3 bases and 1 base, there was a span of 9 bases. Germline-derived CDR1 and CDR2 are MNHEY and SMNVEV (reference sequence). CDR3: CASSFRGGNTEAFF. The CDR3 coding sequence is TGTGCCAGCAGTTTCCGGGGAGGGAACACTGAAGCTTTCTTT.

The gene calls are TRBV10-2 and TRBJ1-6, with 7 bases matching TRBD1. V was pared by 10 bases and J by 9 bases, with 15 bases of the junction left unmatched. The CDR3 sequence is 15 residues long. CDR1 and CDR2 from the germline V gene are WSHSY and SAAADI. CDR3 sequence (DNA): TGCGCCACAAGACTTCCTGACAGGGCCGGTTCACCCCTCCACTTT. This translates into CATRLPDRAGSPLHF.

A single count supports this clone. V is TRBV18 and J is TRBJ2-3; tentatively, D is TRBD1 (6 bases). The V gene lost 1 base and the J gene lost 2 bases, with 13 bases spanning the gap. Germline V gene sequence: CDR1 KGHSH, CDR2 LQKENI. This CDR3 spans 16 amino acids. CDR3 sequence (DNA): TGTGCCAGCTCACCACGGGGCCCAGGGGACACAGATACGCAGTATTTT. Translating gives CASSPRGPGDTDTQYF. Combining the CDR3 with reference TRBV18 and TRBJ2-3 gives the whole variable domain NAGVMQNPRHLVRRRGQEARLRCSPMKGHSHVYWYRQLPEEGLKFMVYLQKENIIDESGMPKERFSAEFPKEGPSILRIQQVVRGDSAAYFCASSPRGPGDTDTQYFGPGTRLTVL.

V usage is TRBV7-2 and J usage is TRBJ1-1; D gene unclear. V was clipped by 6 bases and J by 0 bases, with 8 bases between them. CDR3 size: 13 residues. Germline lookup yields CDR1 SGHTA and CDR2 FQGNSA. The CDR3 spells CASRTDVNTEAFF. The CDR3 nucleotides are TGTGCCAGCAGGACTGATGTGAACACTGAAGCTTTCTTT.

The rearrangement joins TRBV29-1 to TRBJ1-1; no clear D. The CDR3 loop spans 12 amino acids. V lost 6 bases, J lost 5 bases, and 13 bases lay in between. Looked up from germline, CDR1 is SQVTM and CDR2 is ANQGSEA. CDR3 DNA sequence: TGCAGCGTGGACGATCGGGGAACTGAAGCTTTCTTT. The encoded protein is CSVDDRGTEAFF.

This clone was picked up one time. The chain joins TRBV12-3 or TRBV12-4 to TRBJ1-2; D is ambiguous. Deletions cut 6 bases from V and 6 bases from J, with 14 bases between. The CDR3 is 13 amino acids. This CDR3 reads CASSSGVRDGYTF. CDR3 coding DNA: TGTGCCAGCAGCTCTGGAGTGAGGGATGGCTACACCTTC.

This chain uses TRBV18 with TRBJ2-7, with D possibly being TRBD1 or TRBD2 (5 bases each). Trimming took 5 bases from V and 4 from J, leaving 18 bases between them. This CDR3 contains 15 residues. Germline CDR1 is KGHSH and CDR2 is LQKENI. CDR3 bases: TGTGCCAGCTCAGTCCTCTCCGGGGCGGCGTACGAGCAGTACTTC. This encodes CASSVLSGAAYEQYF.

The V call is TRBV10-1, the J call TRBJ1-2; perhaps TRBD1 as D (5 bases). Germline loops: CDR1 WNHNN, CDR2 SYGVQD (reference sequence). The V end was cut by 6 bases, the J end by 3 bases, with 23 bases between. CDR3 size: 17 residues. DNA of the CDR3: TGCGCCAGCAGAAAACCTAAAGGAGGGGCGGAAGACTATGGCTACACCTTC. This codes for CASRKPKGGAEDYGYTF.

The V gene is TRBV4-2, the J gene TRBJ1-6, with 10 bases that match TRBD1. CDR1 is LGHNA, CDR2 YNFKEQ, per germline. The CDR3 is 15 amino acids. The V segment lost 2 bases and the J segment 9 bases; nucleotides outside the gene matches: 4. DNA for the CDR3: TGTGCCAGCAGCCAACCGGGACAGGGGAGTTCACCCCTCCACTTT. Translated: CASSQPGQGSSPLHF.

The V call is TRBV14, the J call TRBJ1-6, with D unresolved. Trimming removed 8 bases at V and 6 bases at J, with 14 bases between. CDR1 is SGHDN and CDR2 is FVKESK in the germline V gene. The CDR3 has 14 residues. CDR3 amino acids: CASSAGIPNSPLHF. Here the CDR3 DNA reads TGTGCCAGCTCCGCGGGGATCCCTAATTCACCCCTCCACTTT. The variable domain in full, with the rest retrieved from reference TRBV14 and TRBJ1-6, is EAGVTQFPSHSVIEKGQTVTLRCDPISGHDNLYWYRRVMGKEIKFLLHFVKESKQDESGMPNNRFLAERTGGTYSTLKVQPAELEDSGVYFCASSAGIPNSPLHFGNGTRLTVT.